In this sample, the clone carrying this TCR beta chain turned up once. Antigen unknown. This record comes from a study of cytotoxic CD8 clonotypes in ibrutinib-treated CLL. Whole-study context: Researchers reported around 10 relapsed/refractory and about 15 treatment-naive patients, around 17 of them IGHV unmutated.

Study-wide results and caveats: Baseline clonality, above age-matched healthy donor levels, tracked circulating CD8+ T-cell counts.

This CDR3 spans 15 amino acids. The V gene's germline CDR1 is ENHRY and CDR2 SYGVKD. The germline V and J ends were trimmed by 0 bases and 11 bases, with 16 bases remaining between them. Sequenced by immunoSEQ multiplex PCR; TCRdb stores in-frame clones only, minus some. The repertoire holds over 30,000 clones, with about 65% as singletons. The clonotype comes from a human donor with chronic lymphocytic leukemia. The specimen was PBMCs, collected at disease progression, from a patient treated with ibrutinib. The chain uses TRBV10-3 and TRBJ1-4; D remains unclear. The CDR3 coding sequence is TGTGCCATCAGTGAGTCGACTCGGCAGCCCGGGAAACTGTTTTTT. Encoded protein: CAISESTRQPGKLFF.